This TCR beta chain was sequenced in a study of cytomegalovirus exposure and HLA in healthy donors. Study-level findings and limits: In the roughly 130 validation repertoires, a later analysis found that first-cohort TCR clusters tended to co-occur.

Sequencing used immunoSEQ multiplex PCR; TCRdb keeps in-frame clones, though not all of them. The data contain over 85,000 clones, around 89% of them singletons. The CDR3 covers 15 residues. V was trimmed by 1 base and J by 5 bases, leaving 14 bases between them. Germline assignment: CDR1 SGHTA and CDR2 FQGNSA. A few counts support this clone. Its target is unknown. What was sequenced was PBMCs. The V call is TRBV7-2, the J call TRBJ2-5; D is perhaps TRBD1 (7 bases). The sequence was collected from a woman aged 25 to 39 in good health and CMV-seropositive. CDR3 in amino acids: CASSLGAGGSETQYF. The CDR3 DNA follows: TGTGCCAGCAGCTTAGGTGCAGGGGGGAGTGAGACCCAGTACTTC. Combining the CDR3 with reference TRBV7-2 and TRBJ2-5 gives the whole variable domain GAGVSQSPSNKVTEKGKDVELRCDPISGHTALYWYRQSLGQGLEFLIYFQGNSAPDKSGLPSDRFSAERTGGSVSTLTIQRTQQEDSAVYLCASSLGAGGSETQYFGPGTRLLVL.